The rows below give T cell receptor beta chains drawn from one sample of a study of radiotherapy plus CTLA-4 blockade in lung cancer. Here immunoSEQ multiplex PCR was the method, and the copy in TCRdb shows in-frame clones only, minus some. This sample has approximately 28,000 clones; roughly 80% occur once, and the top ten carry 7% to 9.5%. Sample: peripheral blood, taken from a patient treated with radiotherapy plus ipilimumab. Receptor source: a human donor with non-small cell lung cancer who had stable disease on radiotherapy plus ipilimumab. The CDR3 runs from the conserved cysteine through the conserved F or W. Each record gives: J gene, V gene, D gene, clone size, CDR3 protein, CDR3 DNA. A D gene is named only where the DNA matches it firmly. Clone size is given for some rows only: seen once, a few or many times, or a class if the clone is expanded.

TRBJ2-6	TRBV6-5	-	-	CASSYATLSGANVLTF	TGTGCCAGCAGTTATGCGACACTGTCAGGGGCCAACGTCCTGACTTTC
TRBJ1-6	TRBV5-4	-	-	CASSQGHLNSPLHF	TGTGCCAGCAGCCAGGGACACCTTAATTCACCCCTCCACTTT
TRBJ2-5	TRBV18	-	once	CASSPEVSGRETQYF	TGTGCCAGCTCACCAGAGGTCAGCGGCCGAGAGACCCAGTACTTC
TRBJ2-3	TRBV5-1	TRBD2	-	CASSLRRGGTDTQYF	TGCGCCAGCAGCTTGCGGCGGGGGGGAACAGATACGCAGTATTTT
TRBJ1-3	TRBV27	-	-	CASRNRGSGNTIYF	TGTGCCAGCCGAAACCGAGGGTCTGGAAACACCATATATTTT
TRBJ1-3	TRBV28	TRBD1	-	CASSLLGGTGSGNTIYF	TGTGCCAGCAGTTTATTGGGTGGGACAGGGTCTGGAAACACCATATATTTT
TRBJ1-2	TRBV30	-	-	CAWSVGGIYGYTF	TGTGCCTGGAGTGTAGGGGGAATCTATGGCTACACCTTC
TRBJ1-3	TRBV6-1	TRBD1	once	CASREKTGSPYGNTIYF	TGTGCCAGCAGGGAAAAGACAGGGAGTCCGTATGGAAACACCATATATTTT
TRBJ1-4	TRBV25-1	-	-	CASRAPSLGPGEKLFF	TGTGCCAGCAGAGCGCCATCCTTAGGGCCGGGAGAAAAACTGTTTTTT
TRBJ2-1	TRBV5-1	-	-	CASSLPGGGFYNEQFF	TGCGCCAGCAGCCTCCCAGGCGGGGGCTTCTACAATGAGCAGTTCTTC
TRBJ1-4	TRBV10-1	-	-	CASSDSGEPEKLFF	TGCGCCAGCAGTGATAGTGGGGAGCCTGAAAAACTGTTTTTT
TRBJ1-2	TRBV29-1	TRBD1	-	CSVTGANYGYTF	TGCAGCGTAACAGGGGCGAACTATGGCTACACCTTC
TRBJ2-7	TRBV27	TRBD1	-	CANETGHHEIYEQYF	TGTGCCAACGAGACAGGGCACCACGAAATTTACGAGCAGTACTTC
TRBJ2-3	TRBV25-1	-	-	CASSPEGLETDTQYF	TGTGCCAGCAGTCCCGAGGGCCTAGAAACAGATACGCAGTATTTT
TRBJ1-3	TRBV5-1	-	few	CASSRADDSGNTIYF	TGCGCCAGCAGCCGCGCGGACGACTCTGGAAACACCATATATTTT
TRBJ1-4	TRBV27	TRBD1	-	CASSPWTGGPSWEKLFF	TGTGCCAGCAGTCCCTGGACAGGGGGCCCCTCTTGGGAAAAACTGTTTTTT
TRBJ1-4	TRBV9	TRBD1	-	CASSKGQGGEKLFF	TGTGCCAGCAGCAAAGGACAGGGGGGAGAAAAACTGTTTTTT
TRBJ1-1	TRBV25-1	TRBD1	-	CASSEADRDDTEAFF	TGTGCCAGCAGTGAAGCAGACAGGGATGACACTGAAGCTTTCTTT
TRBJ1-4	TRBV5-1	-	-	CASSLAQMANEKLFF	TGCGCCAGCAGCTTGGCGCAGATGGCTAATGAAAAACTGTTTTTT
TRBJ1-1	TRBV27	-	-	CASSPGTEAFF	TGTGCCAGCAGTCCGGGGACTGAAGCTTTCTTT
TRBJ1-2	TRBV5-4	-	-	CASSSGFNYGYTF	TGTGCCAGCAGCTCCGGATTTAACTATGGCTACACCTTC
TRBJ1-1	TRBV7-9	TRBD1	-	CASSQGGNTEAFF	TGTGCCAGCAGCCAGGGGGGGAACACTGAAGCTTTCTTT
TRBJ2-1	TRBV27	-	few	CASSRPPYNEQFF	TGTGCCAGCAGCAGGCCCCCCTACAATGAGCAGTTCTTC
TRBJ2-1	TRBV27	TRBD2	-	CASSLSGGIASEQFF	TGTGCCAGCAGTTTGAGCGGGGGAATTGCCAGTGAGCAGTTCTTC
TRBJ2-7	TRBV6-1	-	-	CASSPVFRGGEQYF	TGTGCCAGCAGTCCCGTTTTCAGGGGCGGCGAGCAGTACTTC
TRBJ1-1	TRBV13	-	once	CASKGQNTEAFF	TGTGCCAGCAAAGGACAGAACACTGAAGCTTTCTTT
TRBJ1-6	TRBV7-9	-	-	CASSWQSSYNSPLHF	TGTGCCAGCAGCTGGCAGAGCTCCTATAATTCACCCCTCCACTTT
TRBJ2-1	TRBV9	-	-	CASSVVGTQSNEQFF	TGTGCCAGCAGCGTAGTTGGGACTCAGAGCAATGAGCAGTTCTTC
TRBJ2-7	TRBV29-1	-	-	CSVVFQGHEQYF	TGCAGCGTTGTATTCCAGGGCCATGAGCAGTACTTC
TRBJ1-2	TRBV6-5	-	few	CASSYSATGYYGYTF	TGTGCCAGCAGTTACTCCGCCACAGGGTACTATGGCTACACCTTC
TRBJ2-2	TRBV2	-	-	CASRQETYTGELFF	TGTGCCAGCAGACAGGAAACGTACACCGGGGAGCTGTTTTTT
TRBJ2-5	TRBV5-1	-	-	CASSFTGPPQETQYF	TGCGCCAGCAGCTTTACAGGACCGCCTCAAGAGACCCAGTACTTC
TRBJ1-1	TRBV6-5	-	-	CASKMNTEAFF	TGTGCCAGCAAAATGAACACTGAAGCTTTCTTT
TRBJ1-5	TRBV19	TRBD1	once	CASSFLGTGGLDGNQPQHF	TGTGCCAGTAGTTTTCTCGGGACAGGGGGCTTAGACGGCAATCAGCCCCAGCATTTT
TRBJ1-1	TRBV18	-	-	CASSPIGMSAFF	TGTGCCAGCTCACCAATTGGGATGTCCGCTTTCTTT
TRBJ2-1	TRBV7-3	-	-	CASRITRDHEQFF	TGTGCCAGCAGAATCACCCGGGACCATGAGCAGTTCTTC
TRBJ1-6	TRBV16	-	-	CASAGASYNSPLHF	TGTGCCAGCGCAGGGGCCTCCTATAATTCACCCCTCCACTTT
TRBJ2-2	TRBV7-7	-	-	CASSLSNSRTAGELFF	TGTGCCAGCAGCTTATCGAACAGTCGTACAGCCGGGGAGCTGTTTTTT
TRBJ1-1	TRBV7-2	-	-	CASSPRMNTEAFF	TGTGCCAGCAGCCCCAGAATGAACACTGAAGCTTTCTTT
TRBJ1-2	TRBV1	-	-	CTSRNRIVRKTYGYTF	TGCACCAGCAGAAATCGTATTGTGCGAAAGACCTATGGCTACACCTTC
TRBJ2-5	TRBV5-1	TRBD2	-	CASSLSGTSGAETQYF	TGCGCCAGCAGCTTATCCGGGACTAGCGGGGCTGAGACCCAGTACTTC
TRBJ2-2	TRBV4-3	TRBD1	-	CASSQDQGATNTGELFF	TGCGCCAGCAGCCAAGATCAGGGGGCTACGAACACCGGGGAGCTGTTTTTT
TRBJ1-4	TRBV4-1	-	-	CASSHSEKLFF	TGCGCCAGCAGCCATAGTGAAAAACTGTTTTTT
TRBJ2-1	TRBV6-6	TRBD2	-	CASSSSGPYNEQFF	TGTGCCAGCAGTTCTAGCGGCCCCTACAATGAGCAGTTCTTC
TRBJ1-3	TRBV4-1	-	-	CASSQEDWARGNTIYF	TGCGCCAGCAGCCAAGAGGATTGGGCTCGGGGAAACACCATATATTTT
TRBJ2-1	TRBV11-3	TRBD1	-	CASSPRQGAGNEQFF	TGTGCCAGCAGCCCAAGACAGGGGGCAGGGAATGAGCAGTTCTTC